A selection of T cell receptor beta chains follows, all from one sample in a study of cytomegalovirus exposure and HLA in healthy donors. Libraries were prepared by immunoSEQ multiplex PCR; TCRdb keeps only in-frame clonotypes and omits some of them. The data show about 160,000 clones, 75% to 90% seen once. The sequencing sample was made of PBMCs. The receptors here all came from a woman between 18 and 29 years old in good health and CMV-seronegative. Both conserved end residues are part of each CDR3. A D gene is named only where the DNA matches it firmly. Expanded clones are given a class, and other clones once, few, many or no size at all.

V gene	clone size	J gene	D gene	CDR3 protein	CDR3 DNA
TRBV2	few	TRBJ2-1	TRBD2	CASNEGRGGEQFF	TGTGCCAGCAACGAAGGTCGGGGGGGCGAGCAGTTCTTC
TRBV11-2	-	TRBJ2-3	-	CASSLLRTDTQYF	TGTGCCAGCAGCTTATTACGGACAGATACGCAGTATTTT
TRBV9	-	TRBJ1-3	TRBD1	CANDDRGSTKDTGNTIYF	TGTGCCAATGATGACAGGGGGAGCACTAAGGACACTGGAAACACCATATATTTT
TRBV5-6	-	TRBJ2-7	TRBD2	CASSFGLGTSTYEQYF	TGTGCCAGCAGCTTCGGGTTGGGGACTAGTACCTACGAGCAGTACTTC
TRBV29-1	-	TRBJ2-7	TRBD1	CSVAGTGGFEQYF	TGCAGCGTAGCCGGGACAGGGGGCTTCGAGCAGTACTTC
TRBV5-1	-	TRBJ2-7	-	CASSPDLYEQYF	TGCGCCAGCAGCCCGGACTTGTACGAGCAGTACTTC
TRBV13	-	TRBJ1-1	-	CASSPARGAQGAFF	TGTGCCAGCAGCCCCGCCCGGGGGGCGCAGGGAGCTTTCTTT
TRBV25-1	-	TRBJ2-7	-	CASTSRYEQYF	TGTGCCAGCACGTCGCGTTACGAGCAGTACTTC
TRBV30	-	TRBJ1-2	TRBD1	CAWSVIPGQGANNF	TGTGCCTGGAGTGTAATACCGGGACAGGGGGCCAACAACTTC
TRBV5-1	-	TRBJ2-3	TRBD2	CASSLAIKAGGTDTQYF	TGCGCCAGCAGCTTGGCCATAAAAGCGGGGGGGACAGATACGCAGTATTTT
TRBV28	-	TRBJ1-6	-	CASSSPPGSPLHF	TGTGCCAGCAGTTCCCCTCCGGGGTCACCCCTCCACTTT
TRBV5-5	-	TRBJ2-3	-	CASSLNPQGTGTDTQYF	TGTGCCAGCAGCTTGAATCCCCAGGGTACGGGCACAGATACGCAGTATTTT
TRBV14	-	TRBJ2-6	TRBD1	CASSQETGLAGANVLTF	TGTGCCAGCAGCCAAGAGACAGGGCTTGCTGGGGCCAACGTCCTGACTTTC
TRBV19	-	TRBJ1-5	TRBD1	CASTSGTGNQPQHF	TGTGCCAGTACATCCGGGACAGGGAATCAGCCCCAGCATTTT
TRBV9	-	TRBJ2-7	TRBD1	CASSVGDSFSYEQYF	TGTGCCAGCAGCGTAGGGGACAGCTTCTCCTACGAGCAGTACTTC
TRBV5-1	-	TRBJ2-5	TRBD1	CASSLQGAWSRGTQYF	TGCGCCAGCAGCTTGCAGGGGGCCTGGTCCCGGGGGACCCAGTACTTC
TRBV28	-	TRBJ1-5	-	CASEWTDSNQPQHF	TGTGCCAGCGAGTGGACAGATAGCAATCAGCCCCAGCATTTT
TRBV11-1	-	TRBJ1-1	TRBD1	CASSLGQGRSTEAFF	TGTGCCAGCAGCTTAGGACAGGGGCGTAGCACTGAAGCTTTCTTT
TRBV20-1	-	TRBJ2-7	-	CSARLAWEQYF	TGCAGTGCTAGGCTAGCTTGGGAGCAGTACTTC
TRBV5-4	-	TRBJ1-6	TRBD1	CASSLSRGHDSPLHF	TGTGCCAGCAGCCTTTCCAGGGGGCACGATTCACCCCTCCACTTT
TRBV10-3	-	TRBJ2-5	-	CAAGREGQETQYF	TGTGCCGCGGGAAGGGAAGGCCAAGAGACCCAGTACTTC
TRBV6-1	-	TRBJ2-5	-	CASSEAKGEFQETQYF	TGTGCCAGCAGTGAAGCGAAGGGGGAGTTCCAAGAGACCCAGTACTTC
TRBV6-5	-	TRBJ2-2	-	CASQSPGELFF	TGTGCCAGCCAGTCCCCCGGGGAGCTGTTTTTT
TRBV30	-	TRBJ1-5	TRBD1	CAWNSGGSNQPQHF	TGTGCCTGGAACTCAGGGGGAAGCAATCAGCCCCAGCATTTT
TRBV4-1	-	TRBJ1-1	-	CASSQEEGMNTEAFF	TGCGCCAGCAGCCAAGAGGAGGGAATGAACACTGAAGCTTTCTTT
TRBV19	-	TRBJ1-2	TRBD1	CASSMTGTGGADGYTF	TGTGCCAGTAGTATGACCGGGACAGGGGGCGCCGATGGCTACACCTTC
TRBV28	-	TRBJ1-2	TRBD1	CASTPGDRGGYTF	TGTGCCAGCACCCCAGGCGACAGGGGAGGCTACACCTTC
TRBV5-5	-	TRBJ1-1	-	CASLRGGAGMNTEAFF	TGTGCCAGCCTGAGGGGGGGCGCGGGGATGAACACTGAAGCTTTCTTT
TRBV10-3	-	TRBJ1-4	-	CATLGATNEKLFF	TGTGCCACCTTAGGGGCAACTAATGAAAAACTGTTTTTT
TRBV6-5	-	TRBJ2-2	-	CASSPGHFWELFF	TGTGCCAGCAGTCCGGGACATTTTTGGGAGCTGTTTTTT
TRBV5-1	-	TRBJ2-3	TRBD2	CASSPQRGASTDTQYF	TGCGCCAGCAGCCCGCAGCGGGGGGCTAGCACAGATACGCAGTATTTT
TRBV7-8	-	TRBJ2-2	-	CASSRRSLLVAGELFF	TGTGCCAGCAGCCGCCGGTCCCTCTTAGTGGCCGGGGAGCTGTTTTTT
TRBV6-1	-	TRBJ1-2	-	CASSKQPHYGYTF	TGTGCCAGCAGTAAACAGCCTCACTATGGCTACACCTTC
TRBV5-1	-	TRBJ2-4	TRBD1	CASSLEPQGEGKNIQYF	TGCGCCAGCAGCTTGGAGCCCCAGGGGGAAGGCAAAAACATTCAGTACTTC
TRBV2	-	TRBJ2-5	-	CASSEARVTHQETQYF	TGTGCCAGCAGTGAAGCAAGAGTGACACATCAAGAGACCCAGTACTTC
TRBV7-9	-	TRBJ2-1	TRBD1	CASTIIRGTGDNEQFF	TGTGCCAGCACCATAATCCGTGGGACAGGGGACAATGAGCAGTTCTTC
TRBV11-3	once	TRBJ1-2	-	CASSSKGYGYTF	TGTGCCAGCAGCTCGAAGGGGTATGGCTACACCTTC
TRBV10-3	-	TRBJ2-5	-	CAISVNGNKRETQYF	TGTGCCATCAGTGTGAACGGGAACAAGCGGGAGACCCAGTACTTC
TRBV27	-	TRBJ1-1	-	CATQRLGSTEAFF	TGTGCCACTCAAAGGTTGGGGAGCACTGAAGCTTTCTTT
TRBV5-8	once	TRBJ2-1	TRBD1	CASSFTGGSYNEQFF	TGTGCCAGCAGCTTTACAGGGGGCTCCTACAATGAGCAGTTCTTC
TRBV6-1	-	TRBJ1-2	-	CASSKKSGGDHGYTF	TGTGCCAGCAGTAAAAAATCGGGGGGGGACCATGGCTACACCTTC
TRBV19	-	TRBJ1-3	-	CASSLQNSGNTIYF	TGTGCCAGTAGCTTACAGAACTCTGGAAACACCATATATTTT
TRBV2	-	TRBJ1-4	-	CASSGQNNEKLFF	TGTGCCAGCAGTGGACAGAACAATGAAAAACTGTTTTTT
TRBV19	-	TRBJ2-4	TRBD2	CASTPLAGVVNIQYF	TGTGCCAGTACCCCTTTAGCGGGAGTGGTAAACATTCAGTACTTC
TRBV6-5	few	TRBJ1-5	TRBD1	CASSLDRGFQPQHF	TGTGCCAGCAGCTTGGACAGGGGGTTTCAGCCCCAGCATTTT
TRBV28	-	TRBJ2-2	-	CASMMWGEGTGELFF	TGTGCCAGCATGATGTGGGGGGAAGGGACCGGGGAGCTGTTTTTT
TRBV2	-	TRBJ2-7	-	CASSDAGILLSGEQYF	TGTGCCAGCAGTGATGCGGGTATATTACTTTCGGGGGAGCAGTACTTC
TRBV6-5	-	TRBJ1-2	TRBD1	CASSHGQGRGYTF	TGTGCCAGCAGTCATGGACAGGGCCGCGGCTACACCTTC
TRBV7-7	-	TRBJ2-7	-	CASSLAPGGREQYF	TGTGCTAGCAGCTTAGCGCCCGGGGGTCGCGAGCAGTACTTC
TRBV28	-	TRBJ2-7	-	CASRWRVLYEQYF	TGTGCCAGCAGGTGGAGGGTCCTCTACGAGCAGTACTTC
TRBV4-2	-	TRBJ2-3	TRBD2	CASSQDGTSGGAIDTQYF	TGTGCCAGCAGCCAAGATGGGACTAGCGGGGGGGCAATAGATACGCAGTATTTT
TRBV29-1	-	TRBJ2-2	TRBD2	CSVNSGRGTGELFF	TGCAGCGTGAATAGCGGGAGGGGGACCGGGGAGCTGTTTTTT
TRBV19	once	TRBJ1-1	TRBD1	CASRQGFLAFF	TGTGCCAGTCGACAGGGCTTTTTAGCTTTCTTT
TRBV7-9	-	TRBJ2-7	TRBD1	CASSTGQGAYEQYF	TGTGCCAGCAGCACGGGACAGGGTGCCTACGAGCAGTACTTC
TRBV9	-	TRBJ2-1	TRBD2	CASSTGLAVYNEQFF	TGTGCCAGCAGCACGGGACTAGCGGTTTACAATGAGCAGTTCTTC
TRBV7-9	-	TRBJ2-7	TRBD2	CASSLSTPPSGRWDEQYF	TGTGCCAGCAGCTTATCCACCCCCCCTAGCGGGAGGTGGGACGAGCAGTACTTC
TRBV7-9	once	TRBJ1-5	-	CASSSLAGNSSQPQHF	TGTGCCAGCAGCTCCCTGGCCGGGAACAGTAGTCAGCCCCAGCATTTT
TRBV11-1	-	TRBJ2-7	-	CASSLGATLNDVQYF	TGTGCCAGCAGCTTAGGGGCAACCCTTAACGACGTGCAGTACTTC
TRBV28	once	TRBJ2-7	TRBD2	CASSFRLAASYEQYF	TGTGCCAGCAGTTTCCGCCTAGCGGCCTCCTACGAGCAGTACTTC
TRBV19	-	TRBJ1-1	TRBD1	CASRTGTGGRNTEAFF	TGTGCCAGTAGAACCGGGACAGGGGGCCGGAACACTGAAGCTTTCTTT